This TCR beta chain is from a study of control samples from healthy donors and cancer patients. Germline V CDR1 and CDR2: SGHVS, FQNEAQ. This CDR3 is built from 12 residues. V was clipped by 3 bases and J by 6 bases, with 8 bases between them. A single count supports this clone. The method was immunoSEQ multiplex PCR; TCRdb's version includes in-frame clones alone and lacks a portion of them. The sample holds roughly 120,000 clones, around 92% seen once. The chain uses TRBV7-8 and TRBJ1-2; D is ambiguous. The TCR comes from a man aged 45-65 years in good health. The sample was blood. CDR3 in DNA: TGTGCCAGCAGCTTTGGAGGGAATGGCTACACCTTC. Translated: CASSFGGNGYTF.